Listed below are T cell receptor beta chains from one sample, sequenced in a study of cytomegalovirus exposure and HLA in healthy donors. TCRdb's table, derived via immunoSEQ multiplex PCR, lists solely in-frame clones and lacks some. The table has 130,000 to 150,000 clones, roughly 80% seen once; the top ten hold just over 5%. The material sequenced was PBMCs. All receptors derive from a male donor in good health and CMV-seronegative. CDR3s include the opening cysteine and the closing phenylalanine or tryptophan. A D gene is named only where the DNA matches it firmly. Clone size is given for some rows only: seen once, a few or many times, or a class if the clone is expanded.

.	TRBV7-2	TRBJ2-7	few	CASSLVDKAYEQYF	TGTGCCAGCAGCTTAGTAGACAAAGCCTACGAGCAGTACTTC
.	TRBV27	TRBJ1-1	few	CASSLVGGMHTEAFF	TGTGCCAGCAGTCTGGTCGGGGGGATGCACACTGAAGCTTTCTTT
.	TRBV2	TRBJ1-2	.	CASGGRRSGYTF	TGTGCCAGCGGGGGCCGTCGGAGTGGCTACACCTTC
.	TRBV10-2	TRBJ2-1	.	CASGTLRTENNEQFF	TGCGCCAGCGGAACCCTAAGGACAGAGAACAATGAGCAGTTCTTC
.	TRBV4-3	TRBJ1-2	.	CASSQDRGPMYGYTF	TGCGCCAGCAGCCAAGACAGGGGACCAATGTATGGCTACACCTTC
.	TRBV9	TRBJ2-1	once	CASSGRWNEQFF	TGTGCCAGCAGCGGGCGGTGGAATGAGCAGTTCTTC
TRBD2	TRBV13	TRBJ2-7	.	CASSTVAGGHYEQYF	TGTGCCAGCAGCACAGTAGCGGGGGGACACTACGAGCAGTACTTC
TRBD1	TRBV2	TRBJ2-2	few	CASSSRTGTGELFF	TGTGCCAGCAGTTCCCGGACAGGCACCGGGGAGCTGTTTTTT
.	TRBV7-3	TRBJ2-2	.	CASSSPLTGELFF	TGTGCCAGCAGCTCCCCCTTAACCGGGGAGCTGTTTTTT
.	TRBV15	TRBJ2-5	few	CATSPPRGQETQYF	TGTGCCACCAGCCCGCCGAGGGGGCAAGAGACCCAGTACTTC
.	TRBV6-1	TRBJ1-2	.	CASSEGGLTGGYTF	TGTGCCAGCTCAGAGGGGGGGCTGACAGGAGGCTACACCTTC
TRBD2	TRBV7-2	TRBJ2-5	.	CASSARLAGRGQETQYF	TGTGCCAGCAGCGCCCGACTAGCGGGGAGGGGCCAAGAGACCCAGTACTTC
.	TRBV9	TRBJ2-2	once	CASSFLPGTGELFF	TGTGCCAGCAGCTTTCTCCCCGGCACCGGGGAGCTGTTTTTT
.	TRBV7-2	TRBJ2-5	.	CASSFNRGGGSETQYF	TGTGCCAGCAGCTTTAATCGAGGGGGGGGCTCAGAGACCCAGTACTTC
.	TRBV7-8	TRBJ2-6	.	CASSPVPSGANVLTF	TGTGCCAGCAGCCCTGTTCCCTCTGGGGCCAACGTCCTGACTTTC
.	TRBV7-2	TRBJ2-7	few	CASSLWAVPAGEQYF	TGTGCCAGCAGCTTATGGGCGGTACCCGCGGGGGAGCAGTACTTC
TRBD2	TRBV11-2	TRBJ2-3	.	CASSVSGGATDTQYF	TGTGCCAGCAGCGTTAGCGGGGGGGCCACAGATACGCAGTATTTT
TRBD2	TRBV12-5	TRBJ2-1	.	CASASGTSRSDEQFF	TGTGCTAGTGCTTCCGGGACTAGCAGGTCGGATGAGCAGTTCTTC
.	TRBV6-5	TRBJ2-5	.	CASSQGTETQYF	TGTGCCAGCAGTCAGGGGACGGAGACCCAGTACTTC
TRBD1	TRBV7-2	TRBJ1-2	.	CASSLTGTGGLSGGYTF	TGTGCCAGCAGCTTAACCGGGACAGGGGGGTTAAGTGGTGGCTACACCTTC
.	TRBV18	TRBJ2-7	.	CASSPPTRERYEQYF	TGTGCCAGCTCCCCGCCGACACGGGAGCGCTACGAGCAGTACTTC
.	TRBV10-1	TRBJ1-2	once	CASTTNYGHTF	TGCGCCAGCACTACTAACTATGGCCACACCTTC
.	TRBV29-1	TRBJ2-3	.	CSVVGHRVRSTDTQYF	TGCAGCGTTGTAGGGCACAGGGTAAGGAGCACAGATACGCAGTATTTT
TRBD2	TRBV10-2	TRBJ2-3	.	CASTPGLAGRQYF	TGCGCCAGCACTCCGGGACTAGCGGGCAGGCAGTATTTT
TRBD1	TRBV19	TRBJ1-1	.	CASSATSGGASTEAFF	TGTGCCAGTAGTGCTACTTCAGGGGGCGCGAGCACTGAAGCTTTCTTT
.	TRBV7-9	TRBJ1-1	.	CASSSYRGTEAFF	TGTGCCAGCAGCTCTTACCGGGGAACTGAAGCTTTCTTT
TRBD2	TRBV4-1	TRBJ2-7	.	CASSQAYAGLGSEQYF	TGCGCCAGCAGCCAAGCCTATGCGGGACTAGGATCCGAGCAGTACTTC
.	TRBV5-4	TRBJ1-1	.	CASSSDPSGASNTEAFF	TGTGCCAGCAGCTCAGACCCATCAGGGGCGTCGAACACTGAAGCTTTCTTT
.	TRBV30	TRBJ1-1	.	CAGGRSSTEAFF	TGTGCCGGGGGGAGGTCGAGCACTGAAGCTTTCTTT
TRBD2	TRBV14	TRBJ2-5	few	CASSQGASGGTETQYF	TGTGCCAGCAGCCAAGGGGCTAGCGGGGGGACAGAGACCCAGTACTTC
.	TRBV6-1	TRBJ2-1	.	CASSAEYRGRLQFF	TGTGCCAGCAGTGCGGAATATAGGGGCAGGTTGCAGTTCTTC
TRBD2	TRBV4-1	TRBJ2-2	.	CASSQGLAGGDGELFF	TGCGCCAGCAGCCAGGGACTAGCGGGGGGGGACGGGGAGCTGTTTTTT
TRBD2	TRBV11-2	TRBJ2-3	.	CATHGLAITQYF	TGTGCCACCCACGGACTAGCGATTACGCAGTATTTT
.	TRBV7-2	TRBJ1-6	.	CASSLDRTDLDSPLHF	TGTGCCAGCAGCTTAGATAGGACAGACTTAGATTCACCCCTCCACTTT
.	TRBV5-5	TRBJ2-7	.	CASSWGDFFYEQYF	TGTGCCAGCAGCTGGGGGGACTTCTTCTACGAGCAGTACTTC
.	TRBV10-3	TRBJ2-2	once	CAISSPRGEGNTGELFF	TGTGCCATCAGTTCACCCCGGGGTGAGGGAAACACCGGGGAGCTGTTTTTT
.	TRBV6-5	TRBJ1-2	.	CASSYVHNYGYTF	TGTGCCAGCAGTTACGTACATAACTATGGCTACACCTTC
.	TRBV7-6	TRBJ1-2	.	CASSSGQGLNGYTF	TGTGCCAGCAGCTCCGGCCAGGGGCTAAATGGCTACACCTTC
.	TRBV4-3	TRBJ1-2	.	CASSHPTGTGGYTF	TGCGCCAGCAGCCACCCGACAGGCACGGGTGGCTACACCTTC
.	TRBV28	TRBJ2-5	few	CASSLYSQETQYF	TGTGCCAGCAGTTTATACAGCCAAGAGACCCAGTACTTC
TRBD1	TRBV5-6	TRBJ1-4	.	CASSSDRGGEKLFF	TGTGCCAGCAGCTCGGACAGGGGGGGGGAAAAACTGTTTTTT
TRBD1	TRBV4-3	TRBJ2-7	.	CASSGQGAGEQYF	TGCGCCAGCAGCGGACAGGGGGCAGGAGAGCAGTACTTC
TRBD1	TRBV6-1	TRBJ1-6	medium-sized	CASSGTENSPLHF	TGTGCCAGCAGCGGGACAGAAAATTCACCCCTCCACTTT
TRBD2	TRBV11-1	TRBJ2-4	.	CASSLASGATKNIQYF	TGTGCCAGCAGCTTAGCCAGCGGGGCTACCAAAAACATTCAGTACTTC
TRBD1	TRBV13	TRBJ1-2	.	CASSPRTGTVGGYTF	TGTGCCAGCAGCCCTAGGACAGGGACCGTAGGTGGCTACACCTTC
.	TRBV19	TRBJ1-3	.	CASSRLPSDIDSGNTIYF	TGTGCCAGTAGTCGTCTCCCTTCGGACATCGACTCTGGAAACACCATATATTTT
TRBD1	TRBV6-5	TRBJ2-5	few	CASSYPGQGGEQYF	TGTGCCAGCAGTTACCCAGGACAGGGGGGGGAGCAGTACTTC
TRBD1	TRBV2	TRBJ2-7	.	CASSDRQGGTYEQYF	TGTGCCAGCAGCGATCGACAGGGGGGGACCTACGAGCAGTACTTC
TRBD1	TRBV18	TRBJ2-7	.	CASSLSGTGLYEQYF	TGTGCCAGCTCCCTCTCCGGGACAGGGCTCTACGAGCAGTACTTC
.	TRBV7-2	TRBJ2-5	.	CASSFGHFQETQYF	TGTGCCAGCAGTTTCGGACACTTCCAGGAGACCCAGTACTTC
.	TRBV27	TRBJ2-1	.	CASSPQTVPTIYNEQFF	TGTGCCAGCAGCCCACAGACAGTTCCCACCATCTACAATGAGCAGTTCTTC
.	TRBV28	TRBJ2-6	.	CASRSGGSSGANVLTF	TGTGCCAGCAGGTCAGGGGGGTCCTCTGGGGCCAACGTCCTGACTTTC